What follows are 4 T cell receptor beta chains derived from one specimen sequenced in a study of cytomegalovirus exposure and HLA in healthy donors (dated by TCRdb to 2016 to 2017). Receptor libraries were prepared by the immunoSEQ multiplex PCR assay. TCRdb re-hosts the immuneACCESS table, in-frame sequences only. Its copies lack some clones; in the studies checked, an unresolved V gene accounts for under half of them, and the cause for the rest is not known. The sample yields 200,000 or so clones; approximately 82% were counted once. The ten largest make up roughly 5.7% of the sample. The sequenced sample consisted of PBMCs. The receptors stem from a young woman in good health and CMV-seronegative.

This CDR3 is CASSFMLHGSYTF. In DNA, the CDR3 is TGTGCCAGCAGCTTTATGCTTCACGGAAGCTACACCTTC. V usage is TRBV5-6 and J usage is TRBJ1-2; no clear D. Trimming removed 2 bases at V and 9 bases at J, with 14 bases between. Germline CDR1 is SGHDT and CDR2 is YYEEEE. The CDR3 runs 13 residues. Looking up the rest from reference TRBV5-6 and TRBJ1-2 gives the full variable domain: DAGVTQSPTHLIKTRGQQVTLRCSPKSGHDTVSWYQQALGQGPQFIFQYYEEEERQRGNFPDRFSGHQFPNYSSELNVNALLLGDSALYLCASSFMLHGSYTFGSGTRLTVV.

V usage is TRBV6-6 and J usage is TRBJ1-2; TRBD1 might be the D (5 bases). CDR1 is MNHNY, CDR2 SVGAGI, per germline (reference sequence). V was pared by 7 bases and J by 5 bases, with 14 bases between. This CDR3 is 13 amino acids long. CDR3 nucleotide sequence: TGTGCCAGCATCCGTGGGGCGTCGTATGGCTACACCTTC. Translated, it gives CASIRGASYGYTF.

This clone has a single count. The rearrangement joins TRBV30 to TRBJ2-1; D possibly matches TRBD1 or TRBD2 (5 bases each). Per germline, CDR1 GTSNPN and CDR2 SVGIG (reference sequence). Trimming removed 0 bases at V and 5 bases at J, with 14 bases between. The CDR3 loop spans 15 amino acids. The CDR3 is CAWSVGSGPHNEQFF. The CDR3 DNA reads TGTGCCTGGAGTGTAGGGTCGGGACCCCACAATGAGCAGTTCTTC.

The CDR3 reads CASSRTGGGEPDTQYF. The CDR3, as DNA: TGCGCCAGCAGCCGTACTGGGGGGGGCGAGCCAGATACGCAGTATTTT. The J gene is TRBJ2-3, the V gene TRBV5-1; tentative D call: TRBD2 (7 bases). CDR1 and CDR2 from the germline V gene are SGHRS and YFSETQ. This CDR3 contains 16 residues. The V and J ends lost 4 bases and 4 bases respectively, with 19 bases between them.